This T cell receptor beta chain originates from a study of CD8 T cells in ankylosing spondylitis (dated by TCRdb to 2016 to 2017). The study in broad terms: The study profiled T cell receptor beta repertoires in healthy donors and ankylosing spondylitis patients to find disease-linked TCR variants. The full study cohort comprised approximately 23 ankylosing spondylitis patients and approximately 100 healthy donors. Peripheral blood samples were taken, and synovial fluid was additionally collected from ankylosing spondylitis patients. Overall results and qualifications from the work: Some of the motif variants had been reported before in the synovial fluid and blood of reactive arthritis patients, a finding that suggests common disease-initiation mechanisms. Blood from ankylosing spondylitis patients appeared to be characterized by a TCR beta motif made up of several highly homologous amino acid variants. In peripheral blood, the disease-linked clones were found at relatively low frequencies and had a CD8+ phenotype. The disease-linked clones were reported to be significantly enriched in matched synovial fluid samples from ankylosing spondylitis patients.

About this clonotype: Its antigen has not been determined. One base away there is no much larger clone; base qualities are not given.

Sequences ENHRY (CDR1) and SYGVKD (CDR2) are obtained from the germline V gene. V was cut back by 4 bases and J by 1 base, leaving a gap of 7 bases between them. CDR3 length: 13 amino acids, cysteine to phenylalanine. Kept here is only the CDR3 DNA, which spans 39 bases and is read in frame from base 1. Sequencing relied on an Illumina HiSeq 2500. TCR beta libraries were prepared by quantitative 5'-RACE with molecular barcodes. The original pipeline was this. Disease-linked TCR variants were identified with a new computational method built on a probabilistic model of VDJ rearrangement. Through fastp at Q25 and MiXCR, TCRdb rebuilt clones from the public reads, retaining in-frame beta chains. Each CDR3 protein gets just one entry, which takes the most common genes and DNA from the rows behind it. It is TCRdb's table, rather than the study itself, that gives the V and J calls and clone size. The sample table contains about 220,000 distinct CDR3 sequences; only one count was recorded for about 26% of them. The top ten hold more than 6.5% of the sample.

The TCR comes from a male donor with ankylosing spondylitis or in good health (not recorded which). The receptor chain draws on TRBV10-3 and TRBJ1-1, and perhaps TRBD1 as D gene, on 5 matching bases. The source material was blood, either unsorted or a sorted T cell fraction (not recorded which). The CDR3 reads CAISGGRNTEAFF. In nucleotide form, the sequence is TGTGCCATCAGTGGGGGACGGAACACTGAAGCTTTCTTT.